A selection of T cell receptor beta chains follows, all from one sample in a study of monozygotic twins with inflammatory bowel disease. TCRdb reanalyzed the 5' RACE reads and collapses them to one entry per CDR3 protein, without DNA. Its table records approximately 200,000 distinct CDR3 sequences. The sample taken for sequencing was blood. These receptors all stem from a human donor with ulcerative colitis or Crohn's disease, or a healthy co-twin of an affected twin (not recorded which). CDR3s include the opening cysteine and the closing phenylalanine or tryptophan.

TRBV7-3	TRBJ2-2	CASSLSETGELFF
TRBV3-1	TRBJ1-2	CASSQDGTRLAGYTF
TRBV6-1	TRBJ1-3	CASWTSTSGNTIYF
TRBV11-1	TRBJ2-1	CASSLRPGQDSYNEQFF
TRBV4-1	TRBJ2-1	CASKREMRAAYNEQFF
TRBV7-2	TRBJ2-1	CASSQREGRDEQFF
TRBV10-3	TRBJ2-1	CAISDTGLGYNEQFF
TRBV12-3/TRBV12-4	TRBJ2-1	CASSRAPGQGKDEQFF
TRBV6-1	TRBJ2-2	CASRVAGANTGELFF
TRBV29-1	TRBJ2-5	CSVERQGKTQYF
TRBV29-1	TRBJ1-2	CSVRQGNYGYTF
TRBV6-1	TRBJ2-5	CASRSTPGQETQYF
TRBV12-3/TRBV12-4	TRBJ2-2	CASSWTLTGHTGELFF
TRBV9	TRBJ2-5	CASSALNYYQETQYF
TRBV2	TRBJ1-2	CASNTLGYGYTF
TRBV12-3/TRBV12-4	TRBJ2-1	CASSLGGFYNEQFF
TRBV7-6	TRBJ1-6	CASSPGPNSPLHF
TRBV20-1	TRBJ2-7	CSARELGYEQYF
TRBV20-1	TRBJ2-7	CSATPPSGGSLGREQYF
TRBV4-2	TRBJ2-3	CASSQGGGPDTQYF
TRBV6-5	TRBJ1-6	CASSYSRDSSYNSPLHF
TRBV11-2	TRBJ2-3	CASSLDRGLDTQYF
TRBV11-2	TRBJ1-1	CASAGQGNTEAFF
TRBV6-1	TRBJ1-2	CASSNSPNYGYTF
TRBV20-1	TRBJ1-1	CSARGNTEAFF
TRBV29-1	TRBJ2-1	CSVESRGGGPWNEQFF
TRBV7-2	TRBJ2-2	CASSTITGELFF
TRBV6-1	TRBJ2-5	CASSDGWRMWEETQYF
TRBV5-5	TRBJ2-7	CASSLLSEQYF
TRBV7-2	TRBJ2-1	CASASSGALAYNEQFF
TRBV5-1	TRBJ1-6	CASSPADRSPLHF
TRBV5-1	TRBJ1-2	CASSLGQVGFYGYTF
TRBV6-2/TRBV6-3	TRBJ1-5	CASSLWGGQGNQPQHF
TRBV10-3	TRBJ2-7	CAISEAPTSGGEQYF
TRBV18	TRBJ2-7	CASAWDRAYEQYF
TRBV5-1	TRBJ2-3	CASSLDVERSTDTQYF
TRBV4-1	TRBJ2-1	CASSRESDEQFF
TRBV7-3	TRBJ1-2	CASSLGPTEGAGYTF
TRBV12-3/TRBV12-4	TRBJ2-2	CASSLSSQATGELFF
TRBV29-1	TRBJ2-7	CSVAQGGASGEQYF
TRBV3-1	TRBJ1-3	CASSLGRHSGNTIYF
TRBV7-9	TRBJ2-2	CASSLRETGELFF
TRBV11-2	TRBJ2-3	CASSFGAGDTDTQYF
TRBV18	TRBJ2-3	CASLKAGTDTQYF
TRBV28	TRBJ2-7	CASSYPEAPLQGRSGYEQYF
TRBV7-9	TRBJ2-7	CASSLGPQSEQYF
TRBV5-6	TRBJ1-3	CASRAGREGYSSGNTIYF
TRBV3-1	TRBJ2-5	CASSQEGSLSRETQYF
TRBV6-5	TRBJ1-6	CASSYKTGESSPLHF
TRBV20-1	TRBJ2-7	CSARPGPGQGAYEQYF
TRBV19	TRBJ1-5	CASGGQGNQPQHF
TRBV19	TRBJ2-1	CASSINTAGTGGALSEQFF
TRBV28	TRBJ2-7	CASSQGRERQYF
TRBV9	TRBJ2-1	CASSVGGRTYNEQFF
TRBV5-1	TRBJ2-3	CASSLPASSADTQYF
TRBV7-8	TRBJ1-2	CASSPQDNYGYTF
TRBV7-9	TRBJ2-1	CASAGQGFGNEQFF